This TCR beta chain was obtained from a study of blood T cell repertoires in COVID-19. At the level of the study: Samples of COVID-19 (acute and convalescent) were obtained from the United States, Italy and Spain.

The CDR3 extends over 15 amino acids. CDR1 is SGHAT and CDR2 is FQNNGV in the germline V gene. Trimming stripped 3 bases from V and 7 bases from J, with 13 bases between. The data were produced by immunoSEQ multiplex PCR, yet TCRdb's version contains in-frame clones alone and is incomplete. The sample consists of about 180,000 clones, 75% to 90% of them appearing once. The chain carries TRBV11-2 and TRBJ1-6; D might be TRBD1 (5 bases). The receptor's source is a middle-aged man who had recovered from COVID-19. Sequences were obtained from PBMCs or T cells enriched from blood (not recorded which). For the CDR3, the DNA is TGTGCCAGCAGCTTCCGGGGGACGGTAAATTCACCCCTCCACTTT. Residues: CASSFRGTVNSPLHF.